The present T cell receptor beta chain was sequenced within a study of blood T cells in healthy people across ages. Notes on the study in general: The fall in TCR beta diversity per million T cells was roughly linear with age.

Comments on this clonotype: What it binds is not known.

Germline CDR1 reads MNHEY; CDR2 reads SVGAGI. V dropped 5 bases and J dropped 5; count of bases not matched to a gene: 12. The CDR3 is 16 residues long. The use of a sample-barcoded 5' primer and a J-beta primer mix characterized a second PCR of about 7 to 12 cycles. TCRdb recomputed calls from the 5' RACE reads with MiXCR, one row per CDR3 protein. This table has about 570,000 distinct CDR3 sequences, approximately 25% appearing once. The J gene is TRBJ2-5, the V gene TRBV6-5; TRBD1 matches at 9 bases. This sequence was found in a woman in her 70s in good health. The sequenced sample was blood. The CDR3 loop reads CASSGYRGQVSETQYF. CDR3 DNA sequence: TGTGCCAGCAGTGGATACAGGGGGCAGGTTTCCGAGACCCAGTACTTC.